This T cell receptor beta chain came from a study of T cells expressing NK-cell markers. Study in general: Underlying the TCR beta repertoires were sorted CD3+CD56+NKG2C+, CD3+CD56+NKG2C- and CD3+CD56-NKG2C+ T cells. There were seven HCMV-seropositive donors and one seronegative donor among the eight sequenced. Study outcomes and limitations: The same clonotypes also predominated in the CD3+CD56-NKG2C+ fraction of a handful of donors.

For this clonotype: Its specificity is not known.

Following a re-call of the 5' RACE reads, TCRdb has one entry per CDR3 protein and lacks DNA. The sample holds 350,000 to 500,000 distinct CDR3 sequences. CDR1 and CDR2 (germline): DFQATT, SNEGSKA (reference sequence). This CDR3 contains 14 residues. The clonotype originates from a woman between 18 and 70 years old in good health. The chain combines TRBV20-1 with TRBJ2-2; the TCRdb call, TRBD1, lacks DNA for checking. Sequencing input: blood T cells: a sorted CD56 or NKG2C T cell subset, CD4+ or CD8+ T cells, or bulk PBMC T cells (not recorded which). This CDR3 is CSATGPENTGELFF.